Listed below are T cell receptor beta chains from one sample, sequenced in a study of human T cells and chemical hapten exposure. TCRdb analysed the RACE reads with MiXCR anew, one entry per CDR3 protein. This sample has over 65,000 distinct CDR3 sequences, with about 10% found just once. Sequenced here: whole blood, sampled in connection with sensitization to the hapten diphenylcyclopropenone (DPC). The receptors derive from a woman aged 50 to 60 with alopecia areata. Some clones in this sample may be carry-over from other donors' samples. Both conserved end residues are part of each CDR3. A D gene is named only where the DNA matches it firmly. Clone size is not always given. Where it is, it says once, few, many or a class for expanded clones.

abundance,v_gene,j_gene,d_gene,CDR3nt,CDR3aa
few,TRBV11-3,TRBJ2-2,TRBD2,TGTGCCAGCAGTTTAGCCGGGACTAGCGTCACCGGGGAGCTGTTTTTT,CASSLAGTSVTGELFF
NA,TRBV27,TRBJ2-5,NA,TGTGCCAGCAGCGGTAACAGGGTCCAAGAGACCCAGTACTTC,CASSGNRVQETQYF
NA,TRBV9,TRBJ2-5,NA,TGTGCCAGCAGCGTAGGCGGGGCCACAAAAGAGACCCAGTACTTC,CASSVGGATKETQYF
few,TRBV29-1,TRBJ2-7,NA,TGCAGCGTCGTTCCGTCTCGCCCACCCTACGAGCAGTACTTC,CSVVPSRPPYEQYF
few,TRBV10-1,TRBJ1-1,NA,TGCGCCAGCAGTGACCCCTCCCTGGGGGGTCAAGCTTTCTTT,CASSDPSLGGQAFF
many,TRBV18,TRBJ2-1,NA,TGTGCCAGCTCACGTACAGACTTGAGCTCCTACAATGAGCAGTTCTTC,CASSRTDLSSYNEQFF
many,TRBV6-2/TRBV6-3,TRBJ2-3,TRBD1,TGTGCCAGCAGCTTAACAGGGGGCGCGGAAGATACGCAGTATTTT,CASSLTGGAEDTQYF
NA,TRBV18,TRBJ2-7,NA,TGTGCCAGCTCACCAGTCCTAGGGGCCGAGCAGTACTTC,CASSPVLGAEQYF
few,TRBV7-6,TRBJ1-1,TRBD1,TGTGCCAGCAGCTTAGGGGGACAGGGGGTGACTGAAGCTTTCTTT,CASSLGGQGVTEAFF
NA,TRBV7-9,TRBJ1-1,NA,TGTGCCAGCAGCTTAGCGGGCGCAGAATCGAACACTGAAGCTTTCTTT,CASSLAGAESNTEAFF
few,TRBV6-5,TRBJ2-1,NA,TGTGCCAGCAGTTTGAGGTCGGGGGATCATTACAATGAGCAGTTCTTC,CASSLRSGDHYNEQFF
few,TRBV9,TRBJ2-1,NA,TGTGCCAGCAGCCCTAGTCCGATTTCCTACAATGAGCAGTTCTTC,CASSPSPISYNEQFF
many,TRBV28,TRBJ2-5,TRBD2,TGTGCCAGCAGTCTGCTAGCGGGAGGGCCAACGACCGAGACCCAGTACTTC,CASSLLAGGPTTETQYF
NA,TRBV5-1,TRBJ2-7,NA,TGCGCCAGCAGCTTGGGCATTCCCTACGAGCAGTACTTC,CASSLGIPYEQYF
few,TRBV6-2/TRBV6-3,TRBJ2-7,TRBD1,TGTGCCAGCAGTTACTCGAACAGGGGGCACTCCTACGAGCAGTACTTC,CASSYSNRGHSYEQYF
NA,TRBV29-1,TRBJ2-2,NA,TGCAGCGTTGAAGATTCGACAGTAAACACCGGGGAGCTGTTTTTT,CSVEDSTVNTGELFF
few,TRBV12-5,TRBJ2-7,NA,TGTGCTAGTAGCCCGGATATCCCCCCCAGCTACGAGCAGTACTTC,CASSPDIPPSYEQYF
many,TRBV28,TRBJ2-3,TRBD2,TGTGCCAGCAGTTACCCCTTTCTAATTAGCGGGGGGAGAGCCCCAGATACGCAGTATTTT,CASSYPFLISGGRAPDTQYF
medium-sized,TRBV29-1,TRBJ2-2,TRBD1,TGCAGCGGAAGTCAGGGACAGATGAACACCGGGGAGCTGTTTTTT,CSGSQGQMNTGELFF
many,TRBV7-2,TRBJ2-3,TRBD1,TGTGCCAGCAGCCAGGGGGCTAGAGATACGCAGTATTTT,CASSQGARDTQYF
NA,TRBV12-3/TRBV12-4,TRBJ2-7,TRBD2,TGTGCCAGCAGAGCGACCGGGACTAGCTCCTACGAGCAGTACTTC,CASRATGTSSYEQYF
few,TRBV20-1,TRBJ1-2,NA,TGCAGTGCTAGCGTCCCTCCACAGGGAATCTATGGCTACACCTTC,CSASVPPQGIYGYTF
NA,TRBV9,TRBJ2-6,NA,TGTGCCAGCAGCGTTACCCAGGGGAGTTGGTCTGGGGCCAACGTCCTGACTTTC,CASSVTQGSWSGANVLTF
NA,TRBV29-1,TRBJ2-7,TRBD2,TGCAGCGTTGGAAAGGGACTAGCGGGACGGTACGAGCAGTACTTC,CSVGKGLAGRYEQYF
few,TRBV28,TRBJ2-7,TRBD2,TGTGCCAGCAGTCCCCACTCTAGCGGGAGCCGCGAGCAGTACTTC,CASSPHSSGSREQYF
few,TRBV20-1,TRBJ1-1,NA,TGCAGTGCCCAGCTTCTCGATGAAGCTTTCTTT,CSAQLLDEAFF
NA,TRBV18,TRBJ1-3,NA,TGTGCCAGCTCACCAAAGACAGACTCTGGAAACACCATATATTTT,CASSPKTDSGNTIYF
few,TRBV29-1,TRBJ1-5,NA,TGCAGCGCCCGAAATAGCAATCAGCCCCAGCATTTT,CSARNSNQPQHF
NA,TRBV12-3/TRBV12-4,TRBJ1-2,NA,TGTGCCAGCAGTTTGGGGTTCTATGGCTACACCTTC,CASSLGFYGYTF
NA,TRBV6-5,TRBJ2-7,TRBD2,TGTGCCAGCAGTTATTCTAGCGGGAACGAGCAGTACTTC,CASSYSSGNEQYF
few,TRBV7-2,TRBJ2-7,TRBD1,TGTGCCAGCAGCCTAGGCCCGCTTGGACAGGCCTACGAGCAGTACTTC,CASSLGPLGQAYEQYF
NA,TRBV29-1,TRBJ2-5,NA,TGCAGCGTTGTGGTGGTAGCTCCAGAGACCCAGTACTTC,CSVVVVAPETQYF
NA,TRBV12-3/TRBV12-4,TRBJ1-1,TRBD1,TGTGCCAGCAGTACGGCGCCGGGACAGGGGGCAGGGACTGAAGCTTTCTTT,CASSTAPGQGAGTEAFF
few,TRBV6-2/TRBV6-3,TRBJ2-6,NA,TGTGCCAGCAGCCTTAACTGGTTGTCTGGGGCCAACGTCCTGACTTTC,CASSLNWLSGANVLTF
NA,TRBV10-3,TRBJ2-7,NA,TGTGCCATCAGTGACCATACCCGGGTCGAGCAGTACTTC,CAISDHTRVEQYF
NA,TRBV5-1,TRBJ2-1,TRBD1,TGCGCCAGCAGCCCCCGTAGGGACAGGGGGCAGAATGAGCAGTTCTTC,CASSPRRDRGQNEQFF
NA,TRBV4-3,TRBJ2-3,NA,TGCGCCAGCAGCCAAGCCCTCTTTACCGCTGGAGATACGCAGTATTTT,CASSQALFTAGDTQYF
few,TRBV9,TRBJ1-5,TRBD1,TGTGCCAGCAGCTTCCGGGACAGGGGCCAGCCCCAGCATTTT,CASSFRDRGQPQHF
NA,TRBV28,TRBJ2-3,NA,TGTGCCAGCAGGCTTCGAGGTGGCGTTGGCACAGATACGCAGTATTTT,CASRLRGGVGTDTQYF
many,TRBV7-2,TRBJ2-1,NA,TGTGCCAGCAGCTTAGGGTTAGGGGGTAGCTCCTACAATGAGCAGTTCTTC,CASSLGLGGSSYNEQFF